This T cell receptor beta chain was observed in a study of cytomegalovirus exposure and HLA in healthy donors. Whole-study results and caveats: Associated with cytomegalovirus, according to the listing, were 150 to 200 TCR beta chains. Specificity of a few CMV-associated chains for CMV antigens was verified in vitro. Rare TCR sequences predominated, though certain public TCRs were found in many donors. Subsequent analysis showed first-cohort TCR clusters tending to co-occur in 120 or so validation repertoires.

CDR1 and CDR2 from the germline V gene are SQVTM and ANQGSEA. CDR3 length: 15 amino acids. V was pared by 1 base and J by 6 bases, with 6 bases of the junction left unmatched. A remark on this clone: The antigen is undetermined.

Sequenced by immunoSEQ multiplex PCR; TCRdb stores in-frame clones only, minus some. This table has 95,000 to 120,000 clones, 70% to 90% appearing once. The sequence came from a young woman in good health and CMV-seronegative. Sample: PBMCs. The rearrangement links TRBV29-1 to TRBJ2-1; 10 nucleotides agree with TRBD1. The CDR3 DNA reads TGCAGCGTTGAAGGGGACAGGGGCTCTCGCAATGAGCAGTTCTTC. This gives the protein CSVEGDRGSRNEQFF.